This TCR beta chain originates from a study of CD8 T cells in Susac syndrome. RNA in amounts of roughly 0.45 to 1 ug was reverse transcribed with random hexamers. TCRdb re-called the immunoSEQ multiplex PCR reads with MiXCR, one entry per CDR3 protein. Here the sample spans approximately 120,000 distinct CDR3 sequences, 90% to 95% being singletons. V shed 4 bases and J shed 5 bases, with 20 bases lying between them. The length of the CDR3 is 16 residues. Germline CDR1 SGHTA, CDR2 FQGNSA. This TCR was recovered from a human donor in good health. The chain combines TRBV7-2 with TRBJ2-5, with D uncertain. Sequencing was done on a sample of CD4+ T cells from PBMCs. The CDR3 loop reads CASSSNPVGLGETQYF. CDR3 DNA: TGTGCCAGCAGCTCCAACCCGGTCGGCTTGGGGGAGACCCAGTACTTC.